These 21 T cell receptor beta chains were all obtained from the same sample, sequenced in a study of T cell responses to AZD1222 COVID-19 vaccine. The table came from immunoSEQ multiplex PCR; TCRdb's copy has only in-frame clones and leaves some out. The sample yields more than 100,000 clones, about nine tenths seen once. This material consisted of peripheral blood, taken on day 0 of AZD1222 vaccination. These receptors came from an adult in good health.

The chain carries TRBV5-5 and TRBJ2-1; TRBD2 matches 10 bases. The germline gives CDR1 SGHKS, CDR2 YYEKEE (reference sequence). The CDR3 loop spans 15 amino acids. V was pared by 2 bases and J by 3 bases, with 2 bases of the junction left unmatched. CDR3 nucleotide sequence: TGTGCCAGCAGCTTAGGACTAGCGGACTACAATGAGCAGTTCTTC. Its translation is CASSLGLADYNEQFF.

CDR3 bases: TGTGCCTGGACGATGAATTCACCCCTCCACTTT. Amino acid sequence: CAWTMNSPLHF. The chain carries TRBV30 and TRBJ1-6; D unresolved. Per the germline V gene, CDR1 is GTSNPN and CDR2 is SVGIG (reference sequence). Trimming took 4 bases from V and 7 from J, leaving 5 bases between them. The CDR3 spans 11 residues.

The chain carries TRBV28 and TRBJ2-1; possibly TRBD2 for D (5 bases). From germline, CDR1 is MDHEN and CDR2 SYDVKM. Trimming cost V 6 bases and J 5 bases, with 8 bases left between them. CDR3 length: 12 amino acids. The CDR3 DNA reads TGTGCCAGCAGGGACTCTCACAATGAGCAGTTCTTC. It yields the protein CASRDSHNEQFF.

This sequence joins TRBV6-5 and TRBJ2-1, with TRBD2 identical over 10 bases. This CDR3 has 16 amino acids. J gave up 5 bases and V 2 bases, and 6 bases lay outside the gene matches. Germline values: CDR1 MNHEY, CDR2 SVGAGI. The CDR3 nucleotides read TGTGCCAGCAGTTACCTAGCGGGAGAAGTGAACAATGAGCAGTTCTTC. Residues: CASSYLAGEVNNEQFF.

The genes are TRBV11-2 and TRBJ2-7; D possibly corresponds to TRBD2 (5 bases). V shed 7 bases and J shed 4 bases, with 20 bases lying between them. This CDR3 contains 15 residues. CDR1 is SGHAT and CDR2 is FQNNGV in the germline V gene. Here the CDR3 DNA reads TGTGCCAGCAAAACTTTTACTAGTATAGGGTACGAGCAGTACTTC. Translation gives CASKTFTSIGYEQYF.

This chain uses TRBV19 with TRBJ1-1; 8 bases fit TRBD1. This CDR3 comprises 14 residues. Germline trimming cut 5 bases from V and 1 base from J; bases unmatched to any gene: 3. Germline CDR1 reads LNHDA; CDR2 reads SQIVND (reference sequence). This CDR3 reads CASSSTGGNTEAFF. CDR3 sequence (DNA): TGTGCCAGTAGTTCCACAGGGGGGAACACTGAAGCTTTCTTT.

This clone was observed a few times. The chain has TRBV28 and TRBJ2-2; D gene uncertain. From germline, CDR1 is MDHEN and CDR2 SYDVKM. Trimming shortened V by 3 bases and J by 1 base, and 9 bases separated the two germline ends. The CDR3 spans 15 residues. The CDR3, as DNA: TGTGCCAGCAGTTTCCAGCAGCAGAACACCGGGGAGCTGTTTTTT. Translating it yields CASSFQQQNTGELFF.

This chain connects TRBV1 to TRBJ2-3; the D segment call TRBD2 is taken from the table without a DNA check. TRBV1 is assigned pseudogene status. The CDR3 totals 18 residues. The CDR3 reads CTSSRLLDSDTGTDTQYF. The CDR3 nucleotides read TGCACCAGCAGCCGATTGCTTGATAGTGACACGGGAACAGATACGCAGTATTTT.

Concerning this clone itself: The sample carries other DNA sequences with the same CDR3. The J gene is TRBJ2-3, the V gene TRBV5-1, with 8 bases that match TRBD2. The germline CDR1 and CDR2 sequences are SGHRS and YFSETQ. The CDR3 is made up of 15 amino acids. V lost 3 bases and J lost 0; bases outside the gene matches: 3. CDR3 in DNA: TGCGCCAGCAGCTCGCTAGCGGGTAGCACAGATACGCAGTATTTT. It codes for CASSSLAGSTDTQYF.

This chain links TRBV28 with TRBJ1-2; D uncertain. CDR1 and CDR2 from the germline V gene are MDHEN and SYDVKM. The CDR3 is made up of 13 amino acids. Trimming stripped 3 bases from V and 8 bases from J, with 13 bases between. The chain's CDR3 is CASSLPAAGGYTF. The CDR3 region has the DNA TGTGCCAGCAGTTTGCCCGCGGCGGGCGGCTACACCTTC.

The CDR3 reads CASSSIAGNTIYF. CDR3 nucleotides: TGTGCCAGCAGTTCAATCGCTGGAAACACCATATATTTT. The V and J genes are TRBV28 and TRBJ1-3; D not certain. CDR1 is MDHEN, CDR2 SYDVKM, per germline. The CDR3 has 13 amino acids. Trimming removed 4 bases from V and 2 bases from J, with 6 bases in between.

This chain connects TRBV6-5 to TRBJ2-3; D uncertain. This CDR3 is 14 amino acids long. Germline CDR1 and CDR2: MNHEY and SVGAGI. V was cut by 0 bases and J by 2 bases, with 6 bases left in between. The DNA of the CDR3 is TGTGCCAGCAGTTACTCTAGCCCCACAGATACGCAGTATTTT. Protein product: CASSYSSPTDTQYF.

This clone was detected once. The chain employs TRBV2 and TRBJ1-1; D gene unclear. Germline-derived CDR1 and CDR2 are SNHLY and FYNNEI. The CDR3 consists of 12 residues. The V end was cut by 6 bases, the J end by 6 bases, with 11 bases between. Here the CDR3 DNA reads TGTGCCAGCAGCTCCGGACGCGCTGAAGCTTTCTTT. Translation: CASSSGRAEAFF.

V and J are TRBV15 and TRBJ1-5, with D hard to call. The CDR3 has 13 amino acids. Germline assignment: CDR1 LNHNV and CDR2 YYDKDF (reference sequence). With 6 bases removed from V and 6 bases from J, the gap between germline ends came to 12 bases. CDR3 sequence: CATRAHLVQPQHF. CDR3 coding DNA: TGTGCCACCAGGGCACATCTAGTTCAGCCCCAGCATTTT.

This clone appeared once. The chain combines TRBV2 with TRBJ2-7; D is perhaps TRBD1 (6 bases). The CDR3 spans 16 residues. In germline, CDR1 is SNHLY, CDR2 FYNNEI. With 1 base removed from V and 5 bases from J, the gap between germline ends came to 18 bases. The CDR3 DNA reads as TGTGCCAGCAGTGAAGGGGGGCGGAAAGTCTCGGACGAGCAGTACTTC. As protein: CASSEGGRKVSDEQYF.

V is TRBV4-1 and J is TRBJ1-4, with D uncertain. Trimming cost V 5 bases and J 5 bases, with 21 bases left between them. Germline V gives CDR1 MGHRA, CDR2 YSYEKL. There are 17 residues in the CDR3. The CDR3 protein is CASSDYQRAGTNEKLFF. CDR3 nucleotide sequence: TGCGCCAGCAGCGACTACCAGAGGGCAGGCACAAATGAAAAACTGTTTTTT.

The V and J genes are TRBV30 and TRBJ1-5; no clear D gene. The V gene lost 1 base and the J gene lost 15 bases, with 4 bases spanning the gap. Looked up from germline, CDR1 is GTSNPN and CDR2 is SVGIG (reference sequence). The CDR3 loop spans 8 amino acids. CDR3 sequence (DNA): TGTGCCTGGAGTGGTCCGCATTTT. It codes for CAWSGPHF.

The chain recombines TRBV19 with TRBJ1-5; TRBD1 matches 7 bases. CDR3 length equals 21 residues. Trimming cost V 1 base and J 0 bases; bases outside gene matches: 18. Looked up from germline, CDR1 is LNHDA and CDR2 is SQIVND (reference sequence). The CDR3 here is CASSIAGRGQIFSNSNQPQHF. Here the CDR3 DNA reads TGTGCCAGTAGTATAGCGGGGAGGGGACAGATTTTCTCTAATAGCAATCAGCCCCAGCATTTT.

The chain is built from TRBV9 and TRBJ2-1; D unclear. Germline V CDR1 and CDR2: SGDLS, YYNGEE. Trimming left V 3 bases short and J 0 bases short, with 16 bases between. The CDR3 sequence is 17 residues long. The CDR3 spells CASSDQPPANSYNEQFF. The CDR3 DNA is TGTGCCAGCAGCGACCAACCCCCCGCTAACTCCTACAATGAGCAGTTCTTC.

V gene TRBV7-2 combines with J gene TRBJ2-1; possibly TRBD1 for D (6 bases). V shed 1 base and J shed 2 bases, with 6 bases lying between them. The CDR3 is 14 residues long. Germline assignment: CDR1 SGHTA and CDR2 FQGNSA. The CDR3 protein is CASSLGTAYNEQFF. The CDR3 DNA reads TGTGCCAGCAGCTTAGGGACAGCCTACAATGAGCAGTTCTTC.

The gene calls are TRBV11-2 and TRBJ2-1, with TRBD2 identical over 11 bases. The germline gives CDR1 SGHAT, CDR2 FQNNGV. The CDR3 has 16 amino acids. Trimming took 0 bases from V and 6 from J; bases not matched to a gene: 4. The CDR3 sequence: CASSLDTSGRGNEQFF. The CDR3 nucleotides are TGTGCCAGCAGCTTAGATACTAGCGGGAGAGGCAATGAGCAGTTCTTC. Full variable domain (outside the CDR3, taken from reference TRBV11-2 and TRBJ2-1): EAGVAQSPRYKIIEKRQSVAFWCNPISGHATLYWYQQILGQGPKLLIQFQNNGVVDDSQLPKDRFSAERLKGVDSTLKIQPAKLEDSAVYLCASSLDTSGRGNEQFFGPGTRLTVL.